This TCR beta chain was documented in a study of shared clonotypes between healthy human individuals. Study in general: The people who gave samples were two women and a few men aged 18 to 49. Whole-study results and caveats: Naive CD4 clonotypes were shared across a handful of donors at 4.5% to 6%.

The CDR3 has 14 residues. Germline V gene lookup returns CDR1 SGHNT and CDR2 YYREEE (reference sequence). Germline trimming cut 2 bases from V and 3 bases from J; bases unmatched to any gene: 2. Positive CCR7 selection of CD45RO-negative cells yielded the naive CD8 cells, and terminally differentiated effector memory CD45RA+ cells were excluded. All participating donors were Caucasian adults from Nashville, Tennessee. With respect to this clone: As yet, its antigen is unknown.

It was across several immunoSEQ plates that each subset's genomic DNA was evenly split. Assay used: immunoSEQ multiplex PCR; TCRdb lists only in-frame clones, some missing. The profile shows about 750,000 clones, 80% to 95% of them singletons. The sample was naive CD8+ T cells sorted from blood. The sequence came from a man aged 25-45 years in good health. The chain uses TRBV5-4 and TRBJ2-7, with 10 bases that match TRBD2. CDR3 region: CASSFRTSGYEQYF. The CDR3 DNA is TGTGCCAGCAGCTTCCGGACTAGCGGCTACGAGCAGTACTTC.